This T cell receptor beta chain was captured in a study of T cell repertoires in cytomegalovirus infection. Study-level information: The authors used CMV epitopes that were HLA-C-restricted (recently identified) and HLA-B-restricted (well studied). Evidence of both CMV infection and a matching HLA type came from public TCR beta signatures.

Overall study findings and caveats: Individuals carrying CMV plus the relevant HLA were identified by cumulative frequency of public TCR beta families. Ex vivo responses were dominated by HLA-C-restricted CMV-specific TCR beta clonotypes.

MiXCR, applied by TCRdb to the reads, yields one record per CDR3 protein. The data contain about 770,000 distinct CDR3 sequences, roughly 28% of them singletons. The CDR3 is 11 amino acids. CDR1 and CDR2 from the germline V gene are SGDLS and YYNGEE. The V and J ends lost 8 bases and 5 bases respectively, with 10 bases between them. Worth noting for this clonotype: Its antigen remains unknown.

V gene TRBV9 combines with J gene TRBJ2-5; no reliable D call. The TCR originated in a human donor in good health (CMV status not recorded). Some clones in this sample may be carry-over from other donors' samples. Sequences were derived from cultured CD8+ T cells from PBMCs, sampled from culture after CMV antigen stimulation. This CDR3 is CASLKTETQYF. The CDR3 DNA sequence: TGTGCCAGTTTAAAGACTGAGACCCAGTACTTC.